The TCR beta chain under discussion was sequenced for a study of spatial heterogeneity in lung cancer. The germline V and J ends were trimmed by 3 bases and 0 bases, with 6 bases remaining between them. Germline loops: CDR1 SGHAT, CDR2 FQNNGV. The CDR3 runs 14 residues. Time point defined: blood at routine non-recurrence follow-up after resection. Via MiXCR, TCRdb re-called the 5' RACE reads, giving one row per CDR3 protein. The sample gives roughly 110,000 distinct CDR3 sequences, 10% to 14% of which show up once; approximately 25% is in the top ten. This sequence originates from a female donor with early-stage non-small cell lung cancer. The starting material was PBMCs, obtained at follow-up. The chain links TRBV11-2 to TRBJ1-5; D gene unclear. The CDR3 nucleotides are TGTGCCAGCAGCTTCGTCGGTAGCAATCAGCCCCAGCATTTT. Translation: CASSFVGSNQPQHF.